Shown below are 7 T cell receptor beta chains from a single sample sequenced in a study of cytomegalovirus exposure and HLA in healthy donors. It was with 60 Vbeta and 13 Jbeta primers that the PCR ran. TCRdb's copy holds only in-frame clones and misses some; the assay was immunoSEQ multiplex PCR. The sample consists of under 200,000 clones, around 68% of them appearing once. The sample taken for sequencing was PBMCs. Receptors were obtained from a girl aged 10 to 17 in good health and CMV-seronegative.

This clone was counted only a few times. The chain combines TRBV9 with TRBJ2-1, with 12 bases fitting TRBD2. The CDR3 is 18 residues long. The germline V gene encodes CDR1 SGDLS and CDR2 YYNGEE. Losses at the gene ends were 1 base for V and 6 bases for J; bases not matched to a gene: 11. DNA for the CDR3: TGTGCCAGCAGCGTAAGGTCTAGCGGGGGGGCCAATGTCAATGAGCAGTTCTTC. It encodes CASSVRSSGGANVNEQFF.

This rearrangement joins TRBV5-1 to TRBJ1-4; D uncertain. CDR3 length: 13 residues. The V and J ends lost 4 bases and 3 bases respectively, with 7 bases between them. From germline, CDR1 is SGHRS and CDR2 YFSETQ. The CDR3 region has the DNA TGCGCCAGCAGCCCCGGGGCTAATGAAAAACTGTTTTTT. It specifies CASSPGANEKLFF.

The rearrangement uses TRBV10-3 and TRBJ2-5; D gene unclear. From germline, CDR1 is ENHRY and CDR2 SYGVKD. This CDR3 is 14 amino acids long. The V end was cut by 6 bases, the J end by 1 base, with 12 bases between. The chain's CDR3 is CAIRELPSQETQYF. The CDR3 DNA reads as TGTGCCATCAGAGAGCTACCCTCCCAAGAGACCCAGTACTTC.

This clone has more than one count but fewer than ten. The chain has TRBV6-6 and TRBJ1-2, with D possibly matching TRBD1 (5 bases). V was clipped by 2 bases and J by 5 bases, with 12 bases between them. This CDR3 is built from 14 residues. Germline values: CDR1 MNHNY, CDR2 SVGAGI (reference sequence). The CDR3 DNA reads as TGTGCCAGCAGTTACGACAGAATGCCTTATGGCTACACCTTC. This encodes CASSYDRMPYGYTF.

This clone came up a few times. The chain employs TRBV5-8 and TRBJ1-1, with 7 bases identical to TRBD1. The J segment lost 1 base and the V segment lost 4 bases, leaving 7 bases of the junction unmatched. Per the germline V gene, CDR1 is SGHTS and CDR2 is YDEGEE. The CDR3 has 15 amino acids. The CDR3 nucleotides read TGTGCCAGCAGCCCCCAGGGACAGTCGAACACTGAAGCTTTCTTT. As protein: CASSPQGQSNTEAFF.

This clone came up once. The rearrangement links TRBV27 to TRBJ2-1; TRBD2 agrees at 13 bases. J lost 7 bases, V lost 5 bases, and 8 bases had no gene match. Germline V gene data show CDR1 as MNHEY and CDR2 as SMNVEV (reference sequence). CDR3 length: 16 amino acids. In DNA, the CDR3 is TGTGCCAGCAGTCCGACTAGCGGGGGGTTCTTTAATGAGCAGTTCTTC. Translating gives CASSPTSGGFFNEQFF.

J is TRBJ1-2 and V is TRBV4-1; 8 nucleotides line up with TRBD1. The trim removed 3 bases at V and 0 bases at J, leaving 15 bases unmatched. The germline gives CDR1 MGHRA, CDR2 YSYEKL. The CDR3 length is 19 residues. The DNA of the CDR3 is TGCGCCAGCAGCCACCGTTTAGAGACAGGGGCCACGTCTAACTATGGCTACACCTTC. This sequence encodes CASSHRLETGATSNYGYTF.